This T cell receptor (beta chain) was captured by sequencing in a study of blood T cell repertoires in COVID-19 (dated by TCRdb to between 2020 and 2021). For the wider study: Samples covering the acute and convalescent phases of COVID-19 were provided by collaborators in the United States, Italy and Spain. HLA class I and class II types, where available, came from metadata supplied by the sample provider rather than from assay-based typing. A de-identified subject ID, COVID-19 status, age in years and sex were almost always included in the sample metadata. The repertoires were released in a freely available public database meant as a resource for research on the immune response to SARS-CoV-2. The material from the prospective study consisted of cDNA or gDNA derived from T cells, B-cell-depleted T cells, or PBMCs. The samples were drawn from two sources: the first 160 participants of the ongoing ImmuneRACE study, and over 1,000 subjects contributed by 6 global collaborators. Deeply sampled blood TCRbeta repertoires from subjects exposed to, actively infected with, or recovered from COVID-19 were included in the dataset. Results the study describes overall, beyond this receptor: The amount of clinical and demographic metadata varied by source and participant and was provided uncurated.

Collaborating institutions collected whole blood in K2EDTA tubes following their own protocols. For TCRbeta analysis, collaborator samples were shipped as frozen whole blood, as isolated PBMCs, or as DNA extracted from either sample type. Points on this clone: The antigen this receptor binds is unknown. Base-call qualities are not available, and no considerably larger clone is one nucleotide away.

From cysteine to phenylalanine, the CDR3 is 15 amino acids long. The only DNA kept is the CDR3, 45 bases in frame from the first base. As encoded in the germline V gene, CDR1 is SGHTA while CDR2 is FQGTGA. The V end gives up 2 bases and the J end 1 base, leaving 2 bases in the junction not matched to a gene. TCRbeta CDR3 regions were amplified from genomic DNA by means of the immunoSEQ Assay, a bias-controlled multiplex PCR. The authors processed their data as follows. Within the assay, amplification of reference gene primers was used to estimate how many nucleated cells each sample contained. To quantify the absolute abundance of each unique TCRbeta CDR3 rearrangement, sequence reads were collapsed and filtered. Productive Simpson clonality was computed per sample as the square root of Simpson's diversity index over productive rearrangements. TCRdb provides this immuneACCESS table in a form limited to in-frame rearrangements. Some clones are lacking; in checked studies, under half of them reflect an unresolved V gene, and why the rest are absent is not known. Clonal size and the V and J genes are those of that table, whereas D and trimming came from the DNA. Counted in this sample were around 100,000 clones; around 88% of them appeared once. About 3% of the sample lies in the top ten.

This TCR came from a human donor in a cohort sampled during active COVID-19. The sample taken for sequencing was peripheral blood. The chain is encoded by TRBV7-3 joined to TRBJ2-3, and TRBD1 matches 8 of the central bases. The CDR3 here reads CASSLQGAGTDTQYF. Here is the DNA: TGTGCCAGCAGCTTACAGGGGGCTGGCACAGATACGCAGTATTTT.